Shown below are 7 T cell receptor beta chains from a single sample sequenced in a study of blood T cells in healthy people across ages. Through a sample-barcoded 5' primer and a J-beta primer mix, a second PCR was run for roughly 6 to 12 cycles. In TCRdb, the 5' RACE reads were re-called with MiXCR into one record per CDR3 protein. The sample carries around 990,000 distinct CDR3 sequences, almost 25% recorded once. These sequences were also reported in another study, on T cells of mothers and their children.

Sequences were obtained from blood. The receptor source for this set is a girl aged 2 to 10 in good health.

A few counts support this clonotype. V usage is TRBV4-3 and J usage is TRBJ1-5, with D possibly TRBD1 on 5 matching bases. CDR3 length: 16 residues. V was trimmed by 0 bases and J by 2 bases, leaving 11 bases between them. CDR1 LGHNA and CDR2 YSLEER come from the germline V gene. The CDR3 DNA reads TGCGCCAGCAGCCAAGATCACGAACAGGGCAATCAGCCCCAGCATTTT. It codes for CASSQDHEQGNQPQHF.

Turning to this clonotype: A read error may account for a junction end that differs from germline. The chain couples TRBV7-9 to TRBJ2-2; TRBD2 matches 12 bases. This CDR3 contains 16 residues. Looked up from germline, CDR1 is SEHNR and CDR2 is FQNEAQ (reference sequence). In DNA, the CDR3 is TGTACCAGCAGCCCGCTACTAGCGGGGGGCACCGGGGAGCTGTTTTTT. Its translation: CTSSPLLAGGTGELFF.

The CDR3 reads CASGDRNLAKNIQYF. CDR3 DNA sequence: TGTGCCAGCGGAGACAGGAACCTAGCCAAAAACATTCAGTACTTC. J is TRBJ2-4 and V is TRBV4-2, with TRBD1 as a possible D gene (6 bases). The CDR3 contains 15 residues. CDR1 and CDR2 (germline): LGHNA, YNFKEQ. V dropped 8 bases and J dropped 0 bases, with 14 bases sitting between them.

The chain combines TRBV20-1 with TRBJ1-1; D gene uncertain. CDR1 DFQATT and CDR2 SNEGSKA come from the germline V gene (reference sequence). V was cut by 0 bases and J by 2 bases, with 10 bases left in between. The CDR3 is made up of 14 amino acids. CDR3 sequence: CSARDLSGNTEAFF. DNA of the CDR3: TGCAGTGCTAGAGACCTTTCGGGTAACACTGAAGCTTTCTTT.

The chain's CDR3 is CASREDSENIQYF. The CDR3 DNA reads TGTGCCAGCAGAGAGGACAGCGAAAACATTCAGTACTTC. This rearrangement joins TRBV12-3 or TRBV12-4 to TRBJ2-4, with D possibly TRBD1 on 6 matching bases. This CDR3 has 13 amino acids. V was clipped by 6 bases and J by 5 bases, with 11 bases between them.

This clonotype came up a few times. The rearrangement links TRBV9 to TRBJ2-5; 9 bases are a match to TRBD2. Trimming cost V 0 bases and J 4 bases; bases outside gene matches: 4. The CDR3 runs to 15 residues. Germline CDR1 reads SGDLS; CDR2 reads YYNGEE. DNA for the CDR3: TGTGCCAGCAGCGTAGTCGCGGGGGGGCCAGAGACCCAGTACTTC. Translated: CASSVVAGGPETQYF. Complete variable domain (other parts from reference TRBV9 and TRBJ2-5): DSGVTQTPKHLITATGQRVTLRCSPRSGDLSVYWYQQSLDQGLQFLIQYYNGEERAKGNILERFSAQQFPDLHSELNLSSLELGDSALYFCASSVVAGGPETQYFGPGTRLLVL.

The chain combines TRBV7-8 with TRBJ1-4; TRBD1 aligns across 7 bases. This CDR3 is built from 13 residues. J gave up 7 bases and V 6 bases, and 5 bases lay outside the gene matches. The V gene's germline CDR1 is SGHVS and CDR2 FQNEAQ. The CDR3 reads CASRGGAGEKLFF. The DNA of the CDR3 is TGTGCCAGCAGAGGGGGCGCCGGTGAAAAACTGTTTTTT.